This entry features one T cell receptor (beta chain) sequence. Its antigen is undetermined. This sample is part of a study of T cell responses to AZD1222 COVID-19 vaccine. Regarding the study as a whole: White British people made up most donors, females outnumbered males, and clonal diversity was possibly underestimated. AZD1222 recipients seropositive at baseline numbered only six. Variant regions that are unmutated are reportedly the target of nearly half of spike-specific TCRs. The breadth and depth of Spike-specific TCRs increased once two AZD1222 doses had been given.

CDR1 is LGHDT, CDR2 YNNKEL, per germline (reference sequence). This CDR3 is 15 amino acids long. V shed 1 base and J 2 bases; nucleotides not matched to a gene: 1. Clones were sequenced by immunoSEQ multiplex PCR, and TCRdb holds only the in-frame ones, with some missing. Found here are 100,000 to 120,000 clones, approximately 88% of them singletons; the top ten hold about 6.5%. Material: peripheral blood, obtained 28 days after the second AZD1222 dose. The chain is built from TRBV3-1 (or the pseudogene TRBV3-2) and TRBJ2-3, with TRBD2 matching over 9 bases. The source of this sequence is an adult who received the AZD1222 COVID-19 vaccine. For the CDR3, the DNA is TGTGCCAGCAGCCAAGGACTAGCGGCCACAGATACGCAGTATTTT. Protein: CASSQGLAATDTQYF.